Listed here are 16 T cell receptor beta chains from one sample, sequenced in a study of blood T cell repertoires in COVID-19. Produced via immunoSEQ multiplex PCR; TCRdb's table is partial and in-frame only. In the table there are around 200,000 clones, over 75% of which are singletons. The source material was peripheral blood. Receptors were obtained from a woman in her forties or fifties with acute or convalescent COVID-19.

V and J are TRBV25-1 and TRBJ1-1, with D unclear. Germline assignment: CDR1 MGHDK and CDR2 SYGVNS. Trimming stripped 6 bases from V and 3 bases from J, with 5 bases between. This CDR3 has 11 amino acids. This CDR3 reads CASRFYTEAFF. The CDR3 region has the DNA TGTGCCAGCAGGTTCTACACTGAAGCTTTCTTT. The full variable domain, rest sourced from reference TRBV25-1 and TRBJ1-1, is EADIYQTPRYLVIGTGKKITLECSQTMGHDKMYWYQQDPGMELHLIHYSYGVNSTEKGDLSSESTVSRIRTEHFPLTLESARPSHTSQYLCASRFYTEAFFGQGTRLTVV.

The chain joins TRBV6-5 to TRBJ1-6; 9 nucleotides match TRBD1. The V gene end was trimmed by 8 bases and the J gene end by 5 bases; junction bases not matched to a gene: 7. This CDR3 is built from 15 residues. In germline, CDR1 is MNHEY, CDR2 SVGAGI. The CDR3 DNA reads TGTGCCAGCGTGGCCGGGACAGGGAATAATTCACCCCTCCACTTT. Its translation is CASVAGTGNNSPLHF.

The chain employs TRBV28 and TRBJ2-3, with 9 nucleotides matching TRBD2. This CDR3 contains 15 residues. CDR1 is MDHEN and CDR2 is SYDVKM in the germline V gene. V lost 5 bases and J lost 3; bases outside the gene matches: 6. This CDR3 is CASSRAGGRTDTQYF. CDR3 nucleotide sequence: TGTGCCAGCAGTCGGGCGGGAGGGCGAACAGATACGCAGTATTTT.

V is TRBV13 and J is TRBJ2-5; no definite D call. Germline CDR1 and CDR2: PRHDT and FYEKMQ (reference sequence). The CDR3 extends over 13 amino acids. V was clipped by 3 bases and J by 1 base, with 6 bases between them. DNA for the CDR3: TGTGCCAGCAGCTTCGACACCCAAGAGACCCAGTACTTC. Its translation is CASSFDTQETQYF.

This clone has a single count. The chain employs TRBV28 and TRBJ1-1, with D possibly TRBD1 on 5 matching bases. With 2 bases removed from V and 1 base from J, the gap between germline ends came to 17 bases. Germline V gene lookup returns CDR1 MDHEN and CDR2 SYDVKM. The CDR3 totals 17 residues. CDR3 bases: TGTGCCAGCAGTTTAGGCCCCAAGGAGGGGAGGAACACTGAAGCTTTCTTT. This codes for CASSLGPKEGRNTEAFF.

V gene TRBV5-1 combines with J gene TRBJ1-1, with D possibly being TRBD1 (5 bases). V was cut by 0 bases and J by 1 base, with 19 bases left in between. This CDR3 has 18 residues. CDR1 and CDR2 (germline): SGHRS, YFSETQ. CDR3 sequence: CASSLVIKTGGANTEAFF. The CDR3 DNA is TGCGCCAGCAGCTTGGTGATAAAAACGGGGGGTGCGAACACTGAAGCTTTCTTT.

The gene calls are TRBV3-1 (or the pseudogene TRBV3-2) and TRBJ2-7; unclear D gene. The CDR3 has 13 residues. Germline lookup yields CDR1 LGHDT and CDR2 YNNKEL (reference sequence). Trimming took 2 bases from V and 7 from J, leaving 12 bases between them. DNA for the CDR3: TGTGCCAGCAGCCAAAGGTCTAGTGCGGAGCAGTACTTC. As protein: CASSQRSSAEQYF.

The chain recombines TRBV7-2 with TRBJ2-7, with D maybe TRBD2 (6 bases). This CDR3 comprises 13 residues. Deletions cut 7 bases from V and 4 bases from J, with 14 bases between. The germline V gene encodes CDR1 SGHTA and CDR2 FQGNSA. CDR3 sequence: CASTPPGVYEQYF. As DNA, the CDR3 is TGTGCCAGCACCCCTCCGGGAGTTTACGAGCAGTACTTC.

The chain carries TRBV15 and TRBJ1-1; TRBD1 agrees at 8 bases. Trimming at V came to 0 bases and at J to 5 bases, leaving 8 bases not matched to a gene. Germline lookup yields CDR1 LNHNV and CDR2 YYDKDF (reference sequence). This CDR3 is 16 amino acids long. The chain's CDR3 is CATSRELRQGRTEAFF. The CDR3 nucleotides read TGTGCCACCAGCAGAGAACTACGACAGGGGAGAACTGAAGCTTTCTTT.

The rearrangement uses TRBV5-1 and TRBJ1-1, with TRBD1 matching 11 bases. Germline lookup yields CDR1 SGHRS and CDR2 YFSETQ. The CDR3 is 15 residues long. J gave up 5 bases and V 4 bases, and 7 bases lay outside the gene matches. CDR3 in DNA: TGCGCCAGCAGCCCCGGGACAGGGGGTCTGACTGAAGCTTTCTTT. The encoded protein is CASSPGTGGLTEAFF. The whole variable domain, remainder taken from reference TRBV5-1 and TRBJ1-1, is KAGVTQTPRYLIKTRGQQVTLSCSPISGHRSVSWYQQTPGQGLQFLFEYFSETQRNKGNFPGRFSGRQFSNSRSEMNVSTLELGDSALYLCASSPGTGGLTEAFFGQGTRLTVV.

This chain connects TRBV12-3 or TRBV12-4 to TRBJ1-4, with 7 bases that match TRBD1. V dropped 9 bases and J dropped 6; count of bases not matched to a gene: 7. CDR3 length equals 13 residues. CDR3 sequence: CASTGTAYEKLFF. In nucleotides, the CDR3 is TGTGCCAGTACCGGGACAGCTTATGAAAAACTGTTTTTT.

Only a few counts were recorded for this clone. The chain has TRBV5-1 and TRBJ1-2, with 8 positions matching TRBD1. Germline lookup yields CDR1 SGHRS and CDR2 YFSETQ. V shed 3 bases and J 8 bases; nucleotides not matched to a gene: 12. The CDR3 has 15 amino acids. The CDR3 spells CASSWTGKTVGGYTF. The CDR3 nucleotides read TGCGCCAGCAGCTGGACAGGGAAGACGGTCGGAGGCTACACCTTC.

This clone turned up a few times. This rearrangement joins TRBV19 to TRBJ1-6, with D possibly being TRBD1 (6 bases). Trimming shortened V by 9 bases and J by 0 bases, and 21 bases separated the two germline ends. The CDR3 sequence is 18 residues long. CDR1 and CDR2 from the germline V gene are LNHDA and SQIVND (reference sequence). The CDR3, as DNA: TGTGCCAGCGGACAGAACTTACCCCGCAGCTCCTATAATTCACCCCTCCACTTT. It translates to CASGQNLPRSSYNSPLHF.

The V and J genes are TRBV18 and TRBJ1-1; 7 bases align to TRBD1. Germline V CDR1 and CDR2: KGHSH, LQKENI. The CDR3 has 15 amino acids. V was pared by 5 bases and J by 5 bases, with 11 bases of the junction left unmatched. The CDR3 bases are TGTGCCAGCTCATCTAAGCGACAGGGATGGACTGAAGCTTTCTTT. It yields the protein CASSSKRQGWTEAFF.

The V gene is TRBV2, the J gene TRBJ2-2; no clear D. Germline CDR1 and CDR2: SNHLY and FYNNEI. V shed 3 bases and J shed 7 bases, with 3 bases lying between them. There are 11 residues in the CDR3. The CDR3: CASSDYGELFF. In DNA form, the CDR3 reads TGTGCCAGCAGTGACTACGGGGAGCTGTTTTTT.

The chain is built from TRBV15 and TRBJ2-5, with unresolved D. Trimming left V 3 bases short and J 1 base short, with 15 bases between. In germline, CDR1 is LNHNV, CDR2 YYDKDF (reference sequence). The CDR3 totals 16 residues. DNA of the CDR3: TGTGCCACCAGCAGGTTTCCGCAGGTATCCCAAGAGACCCAGTACTTC. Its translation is CATSRFPQVSQETQYF.